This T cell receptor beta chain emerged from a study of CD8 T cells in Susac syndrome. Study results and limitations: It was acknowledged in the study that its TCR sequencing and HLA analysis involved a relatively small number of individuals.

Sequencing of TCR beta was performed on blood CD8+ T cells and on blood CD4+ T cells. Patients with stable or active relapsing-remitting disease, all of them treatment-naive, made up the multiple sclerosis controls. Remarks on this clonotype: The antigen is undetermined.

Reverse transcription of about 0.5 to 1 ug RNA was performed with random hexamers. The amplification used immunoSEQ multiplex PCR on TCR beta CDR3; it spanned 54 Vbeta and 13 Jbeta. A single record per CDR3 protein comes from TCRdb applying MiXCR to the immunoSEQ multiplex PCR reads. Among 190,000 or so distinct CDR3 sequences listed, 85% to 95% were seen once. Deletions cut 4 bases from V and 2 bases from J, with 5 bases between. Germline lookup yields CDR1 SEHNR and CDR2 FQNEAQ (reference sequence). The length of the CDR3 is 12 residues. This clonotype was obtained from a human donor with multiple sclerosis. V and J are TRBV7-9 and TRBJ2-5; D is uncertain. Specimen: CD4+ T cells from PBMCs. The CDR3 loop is CASSSIQETQYF. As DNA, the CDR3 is TGTGCCAGCAGCTCGATTCAAGAGACCCAGTACTTC.